One T cell receptor (beta chain) is described in this entry. The antigen this receptor binds is unknown. One junction end does not reproduce the germline sequence, and a read error may be involved. Total RNA and DNA were co-extracted from around 18-30 mg of bulk tissue with the AllPrep DNA/RNA mini kit, without cell sorting. A handful of patients with histopathologically diagnosed primary liver carcinoma underwent surgical resection in China between November 2015 and March 2016. At the time of sampling, the patients were treatment-naive and had chronic HBV infection. Five spatially separated regions were sampled per tumor: superior, inferior, left-lateral and right-lateral poles, plus the tumor centre. Histology showed that every tumor sample contained more than 80% viable tumor cells. Pieces of fresh tumor and adjacent tissue were cut in half, with one half kept in RNAlater at -80 degrees C and the other half sent for histology.

CDR1 and CDR2, looked up from the germline V gene, are MDHEN and SYDVKM. The CDR3, cysteine through phenylalanine, is 11 amino acids long. Just the 33-base CDR3 DNA is kept, in frame starting at base 1. A constant-region primer and ProtoScript II reverse transcriptase were used to reverse-transcribe TCRbeta-specific cDNA from about 530 ng total RNA. TCRbeta libraries were built with three nested multiplex PCR rounds, a slightly modified ARM-PCR procedure. Each of the first two PCR rounds ran for approximately 10 cycles using multiplex TRBV1-TRBV30 forward primers together with a Cbeta reverse primer. A final 25-cycle PCR with Deep VentR polymerase added sample barcodes and Illumina adapters. Before sequencing, amplicons between 200 and 500 bp were purified from gel using a QIAquick gel extraction kit. The TCRbeta amplicons were sequenced with 250-bp paired-end reads on an Illumina HiSeq 2500. Under the source paper's analysis protocol: Quality trimming of reads was performed with Trimmomatic v0.33, and paired reads were merged with FLASH v1.2.11 so that full CDR3 sequences could be recovered. V, D and J germline segments were assigned to the rearranged TCRbeta sequences by MiGEC v1.2.1b. Clonotype statistics, along with Shannon-Wiener diversity indices, were calculated using VDJtools v1.0.0. To cut down on sampling bias, every analysis after diversity analysis relied on just the 250 most abundant clonotypes from each sample. In TCRdb, the public reads were trimmed at Q25 with fastp and aligned with MiXCR, with productive beta chains retained. CDR3 protein duplicates are merged, each entry listing the most common genes and DNA. TCRdb's processing, not the authors', yielded these V and J calls. The sample table records about 130,000 distinct CDR3 sequences; 64% of these occur just once. The ten largest clonotypes hold about 8% of the sample.

This record comes from a study of tumor-infiltrating lymphocytes in primary liver carcinoma (dated by TCRdb to about 2017). Background on the whole study: Of the five patients, three men and two women aged 30 to 69 years, four had hepatocellular carcinoma and one had combined HCC and intrahepatic cholangiocarcinoma. Each sample produced roughly 3.65 to 8 million productive TCRbeta reads, and read depth showed no significant difference between tissue types. TCRbeta repertoire sequencing, expression microarrays and whole-exome sequencing were combined in the study across five regions of each liver tumor, with adjacent normal tissue and blood also included. The five patients had tumors staged T1-T3 N0M0, with maximum diameters ranging from about 4.2 to 10 cm. A total of roughly 35 specimens from 5 patients, comprising about 25 tumor regions, 5 adjacent noncancerous liver tissues and 5 peripheral blood samples, were covered by TCRbeta repertoire sequencing. To link TCRbeta repertoire diversity with the local molecular phenotype, the approximately 23 tumor region samples were profiled using Agilent mRNA microarrays. Technical replicate repertoires showed high reproducibility, with mean shared-clone rates roughly 0.87 and correlation coefficients above 0.98.

Overall study outcomes, separate from this receptor: The top 250 clones accounted for a significantly greater share of the repertoire in tumors than in blood (p = 0.039). Only a few patients were included in the study, and the authors note that the findings should be validated in a larger study. Only about 8-25% of top clones were present in all five regions of a tumor, suggesting spatial heterogeneity of tumor-infiltrating T cells. Since the samples were bulk and unsorted, there was no way to compare CD4+ and CD8+ T cell repertoires. Consistent with antigen-driven expansion, pairs of tumor regions showed higher repertoire overlap (mean roughly 35%) than either tumor-adjacent pairs (approximately 17%) or tumor-blood pairs (roughly 14%). Because sequencing covered only the TCR beta chain and unpaired alpha chains were not captured, true repertoire diversity is likely underestimated.

Material: liver tumor tissue from sampling region 3. In light of the paper, this sample's cell subset or site label describes: tumor region T3, left-lateral pole. The V and J segments used are TRBV28 and TRBJ2-2, with the D segment possibly TRBD1 or TRBD2, each aligning over 6 bases. The sequence was collected from a woman aged 55-70 years with primary liver carcinoma and hepatitis B virus infection. The CDR3 is CASSLRGEPFF. The nucleotide sequence is TGTGCCAGCAGCCTAAGGGGGGAGCCGTTTTTT.